This TCR beta chain was profiled in a study of metastatic and nonmetastatic thyroid tumors. Until they underwent thyroid surgery, no patient had received any treatment. This CDR3 region has 14 residues. CDR1 and CDR2 from the germline V gene are MNHNS and SASEGT. Between the trimmed V and J ends, which lost 4 bases and 3 bases, there was a span of 13 bases. TCRdb re-analyzed the PCR reads through MiXCR. The sample includes roughly 40,000 clones, about 16% seen only once; the top ten take 20% to 25%. Judged by abundance, this clone is medium-sized. The genes are TRBV6-1 and TRBJ2-7; D might be TRBD1 (5 bases). Sequencing used blood. The sequence came from a female donor with papillary thyroid cancer or a benign thyroid nodule (not recorded which). Some clones in this sample may be carry-over from other donors' samples. In nucleotides, the CDR3 is TGTGCCAGCAGTGCCCAGGGTACATACTACGAGCAGTACTTC. It specifies CASSAQGTYYEQYF.